Listed here is a single TCR beta chain. Clones were read by immunoSEQ multiplex PCR, and TCRdb kept only the in-frame ones, dropping some. The sample consists of roughly 93,000 clones, 70% to 85% of them appearing once. The investigators sampled blood at baseline, at cycle 4 day 1, and at cycle 7 day 1. Between the trimmed V and J ends, which lost 4 bases and 2 bases, there was a span of 17 bases. The CDR3 length is 16 residues. Germline V CDR1 and CDR2: MNHEY, SVGAGI. The sample comes from a study of OX40 agonist ivuxolimab in advanced cancers. This chain joins TRBV6-5 and TRBJ1-2, with D maybe TRBD1 (6 bases). This clonotype originated in an adult with an advanced solid tumor such as melanoma, head and neck, liver or kidney cancer. The source was CD4+ or CD8+ T cells sorted from blood, collected in a trial of the OX40 agonist ivuxolimab. This chain's CDR3 is CASSSILQGANYGYTF. CDR3 DNA sequence: TGTGCCAGCAGTTCAATATTACAGGGTGCAAACTATGGCTACACCTTC.